One sample yielded the 6 T cell receptor beta chains listed below, sequenced in a study of T cell changes during pregnancy in multiple sclerosis. The data were produced by immunoSEQ multiplex PCR, yet TCRdb's version contains in-frame clones alone and is incomplete. This sample has some 56,000 clones, with about 90% found just once. Sequencing was performed on CD4+ T cells from peripheral blood mononuclear cells, taken after pregnancy. The receptors come from a female donor with multiple sclerosis, enrolled in a pregnancy study.

V gene TRBV2 combines with J gene TRBJ2-7; no firm D call. V was clipped by 4 bases and J by 0 bases, with 10 bases between them. Germline CDR1 and CDR2: SNHLY and FYNNEI. The CDR3 consists of 14 residues. The DNA for the CDR3 is TGTGCCAGCAGTGTTCAGGTTTACTCCTACGAGCAGTACTTC. This translates into CASSVQVYSYEQYF.

The V call is TRBV6-5, the J call TRBJ1-4; 12 bases fit TRBD1. This CDR3 is 16 amino acids long. Trimming took 2 bases from V and 8 from J; bases not matched to a gene: 6. In germline, CDR1 is MNHEY, CDR2 SVGAGI. CDR3 in amino acids: CASSYGDRGQGEKLFF. The CDR3 nucleotides are TGTGCCAGCAGTTACGGGGACAGGGGGCAAGGGGAAAAACTGTTTTTT.

The gene calls are TRBV7-9 and TRBJ2-1, with a tentative D call TRBD1 (5 bases). The CDR3 consists of 14 residues. V lost 3 bases, J lost 2 bases, and 8 bases lay in between. Germline values: CDR1 SEHNR, CDR2 FQNEAQ (reference sequence). The CDR3 reads CASSFPGTYNEQFF. The CDR3 coding sequence is TGTGCCAGCAGCTTTCCAGGGACCTACAATGAGCAGTTCTTC. Drawing the rest from reference TRBV7-9 and TRBJ2-1, the complete variable domain is DTGVSQNPRHKITKRGQNVTFRCDPISEHNRLYWYRQTLGQGPEFLTYFQNEAQLEKSRLLSDRFSAERPKGSFSTLEIQRTEQGDSAMYLCASSFPGTYNEQFFGPGTRLTVL.

The rearrangement links TRBV7-2 to TRBJ2-5; the D gene is possibly TRBD1 (5 bases). This CDR3 is 14 amino acids long. Germline V gives CDR1 SGHTA, CDR2 FQGNSA. The V end lost 5 bases, the J end lost 1 base, and 11 bases lay between the germline ends. As DNA, the CDR3 is TGTGCCAGCAGCCCCCGACAGCCCCAAGAGACCCAGTACTTC. Residues: CASSPRQPQETQYF.

The V call is TRBV7-8, the J call TRBJ1-1; D is possibly TRBD1 (5 bases). This CDR3 is built from 14 residues. Germline CDR1 and CDR2: SGHVS and FQNEAQ. Deletions cut 5 bases from V and 4 bases from J, with 14 bases between. The CDR3 nucleotides are TGTGCCAGCAGCGCGACCACAGGCGCCACTGAAGCTTTCTTT. Translation gives CASSATTGATEAFF.

The chain employs TRBV7-3 and TRBJ2-3; D perhaps matches TRBD2 (7 bases). The germline gives CDR1 SGHTA, CDR2 FQGTGA. CDR3 length equals 16 residues. The V gene lost 0 bases and the J gene lost 2 bases, with 12 bases spanning the gap. For the CDR3, the DNA is TGTGCCAGCAGCTTAACCGGGGGGCCGCCCACAGATACGCAGTATTTT. Its translation is CASSLTGGPPTDTQYF. Drawing the rest from reference TRBV7-3 and TRBJ2-3, the complete variable domain is GAGVSQTPSNKVTEKGKYVELRCDPISGHTALYWYRQSLGQGPEFLIYFQGTGAADDSGLPNDRFFAVRPEGSVSTLKIQRTERGDSAVYLCASSLTGGPPTDTQYFGPGTRLTVL.